A selection of T cell receptor beta chains follows, all from one sample in a study of identical twins. TCRdb redid the calling of the 5' RACE reads with MiXCR, one entry per CDR3 protein. The sample has fewer than 900,000 distinct CDR3 sequences; approximately 21% are singletons. This same sample was also taken into another study, of T cells expressing NK-cell markers.

Sequencing input: PBMCs. Every receptor here comes from a woman aged 18-29 years in good health. CDR3s include the opening cysteine and the closing phenylalanine or tryptophan. The D gene is left open where the match is weak. Not all rows give a size; the values are once, few, many and, for expanded clones, a class.

few | . | TRBJ2-2 | TRBV9 | CASSVLTGELFF | TGTGCCAGCAGCGTGTTGACCGGGGAGCTGTTTTTT
. | TRBD1 | TRBJ2-1 | TRBV6-5 | CASSYGTGAVSYNEQFF | TGTGCCAGCAGTTACGGGACAGGAGCAGTCTCCTACAATGAGCAGTTCTTC
few | . | TRBJ2-2 | TRBV3-1 | CASSQEELFF | TGTGCCAGCAGCCAAGAGGAGCTGTTTTTT
few | TRBD2 | TRBJ2-7 | TRBV28 | CASSFGRGGGGFYEQYF | TGTGCCAGCAGTTTCGGGCGGGGGGGCGGCGGCTTCTACGAGCAGTACTTC
few | . | TRBJ2-3 | TRBV20-1 | CSARDGLTGQYF | TGCAGTGCTAGAGACGGACTAACCGGGCAGTATTTT
. | . | TRBJ2-3 | TRBV13 | CASSQGRSADTQYF | TGTGCCAGCAGCCAGGGGAGATCAGCAGATACGCAGTATTTT
. | TRBD2 | TRBJ2-1 | TRBV6-2/TRBV6-3 | CASKTSAYNEQFF | TGTGCCAGCAAGACTAGCGCTTACAATGAGCAGTTCTTC
. | . | TRBJ2-1 | TRBV20-1 | CSAGGGDEQFF | TGCAGTGCTGGGGGAGGCGATGAGCAGTTCTTC
. | . | TRBJ2-3 | TRBV7-8 | CASTKWGGPSTDTQYF | TGTGCCAGCACCAAATGGGGGGGGCCGAGCACAGATACGCAGTATTTT
. | TRBD2 | TRBJ2-1 | TRBV20-1 | CSASLPSGSYNEQFF | TGCAGTGCTAGCCTCCCTAGCGGCTCCTACAATGAGCAGTTCTTC
. | . | TRBJ1-3 | TRBV18 | CASTPEAGAPTPNTIYF | TGTGCCAGCACACCCGAGGCAGGGGCCCCAACCCCGAACACCATATATTTT
few | . | TRBJ2-1 | TRBV5-1 | CASTQLEWGYNEQFF | TGCGCCAGCACCCAGTTGGAGTGGGGCTACAATGAGCAGTTCTTC
. | . | TRBJ2-6 | TRBV7-9 | CASSFWSSGANVLTF | TGTGCCAGCAGCTTTTGGTCCTCTGGGGCCAACGTCCTGACTTTC
. | . | TRBJ1-1 | TRBV9 | CASSVKTGSVTEAFF | TGTGCCAGCAGCGTTAAGACAGGTTCGGTCACTGAAGCTTTCTTT
many | . | TRBJ2-3 | TRBV20-1 | CSAPLDPGTDTQYF | TGCAGTGCTCCGCTTGACCCGGGGACAGATACGCAGTATTTT
many | . | TRBJ1-6 | TRBV7-8 | CASSLGRNYNSPLHF | TGTGCCAGCAGCTTAGGACGGAATTATAATTCACCCCTCCACTTT
. | TRBD2 | TRBJ2-1 | TRBV20-1 | CSASPTSGVYNEQFF | TGCAGTGCTAGCCCGACTAGCGGGGTTTACAATGAGCAGTTCTTC
. | . | TRBJ2-5 | TRBV15 | CATSREGRGYETQYF | TGTGCCACCAGCAGAGAGGGCAGGGGATACGAGACCCAGTACTTC
. | TRBD1 | TRBJ1-2 | TRBV20-1 | CSARAGTGDNYGYTF | TGCAGTGCTAGGGCGGGGACAGGGGATAACTATGGCTACACCTTC
. | . | TRBJ1-1 | TRBV20-1 | CSAIKRGEEAFF | TGCAGTGCCATCAAGAGGGGGGAGGAAGCTTTCTTT
. | . | TRBJ2-2 | TRBV10-3 | CAISGFNGQSAGELFF | TGTGCCATCTCCGGATTTAACGGCCAGTCAGCCGGGGAGCTGTTTTTT
many | . | TRBJ2-7 | TRBV27 | CASSLGAGASYEQYF | TGTGCCAGCAGTTTGGGTGCGGGGGCCTCCTACGAGCAGTACTTC
few | . | TRBJ1-6 | TRBV20-1 | CSACLVRGPLHF | TGCAGTGCTTGTCTCGTGCGGGGACCCCTCCACTTT
. | . | TRBJ1-5 | TRBV20-1 | CSASGGSSNQPQHF | TGCAGTGCTTCAGGTGGCAGTAGCAATCAGCCCCAGCATTTT
. | . | TRBJ1-1 | TRBV6-2/TRBV6-3 | CASSYWKGNTEAFF | TGTGCCAGCAGTTACTGGAAGGGGAACACTGAAGCTTTCTTT
few | . | TRBJ2-5 | TRBV2 | CASSEVATGETQYF | TGTGCCAGCAGTGAGGTGGCCACGGGGGAGACCCAGTACTTC
. | TRBD2 | TRBJ2-3 | TRBV5-1 | CASSPGLAGSLGDTQYF | TGCGCCAGCAGCCCGGGACTAGCGGGTTCCCTGGGAGATACGCAGTATTTT
. | TRBD1 | TRBJ2-5 | TRBV29-1 | CSATGQGASETQYF | TGCAGCGCTACGGGACAGGGGGCATCAGAGACCCAGTACTTC
many | TRBD2 | TRBJ2-1 | TRBV9 | CASSVYRGGKEQFF | TGTGCCAGCAGCGTATACCGGGGGGGGAAAGAGCAGTTCTTC
few | . | TRBJ2-1 | TRBV12-3/TRBV12-4 | CASLSELYNEQFF | TGTGCCAGCCTTTCGGAGCTCTACAATGAGCAGTTCTTC
few | . | TRBJ2-3 | TRBV24-1 | CATSDALAESTDTQYF | TGTGCCACCAGTGATGCGTTGGCGGAGAGCACAGATACGCAGTATTTT
few | TRBD1 | TRBJ1-6 | TRBV20-1 | CSASGGAYNSPLHF | TGCAGTGCTTCAGGGGGCGCCTATAATTCACCCCTCCACTTT
many | . | TRBJ1-1 | TRBV12-3/TRBV12-4 | CASRLQQNTEAFF | TGTGCCAGCAGATTACAGCAGAACACTGAAGCTTTCTTT
few | TRBD2 | TRBJ2-7 | TRBV30 | CAWSVILRTGTTYYEQYF | TGTGCCTGGAGTGTAATCTTAAGGACCGGGACTACATACTACGAGCAGTACTTC
many | . | TRBJ1-6 | TRBV7-2 | CASSWGLQSPLHF | TGTGCCAGCAGCTGGGGTTTGCAGTCACCCCTCCACTTT
few | . | TRBJ2-6 | TRBV9 | CASSTPRRANVLTF | TGTGCCAGCAGCACACCCCGAAGGGCCAACGTCCTGACTTTC
. | TRBD1 | TRBJ2-5 | TRBV5-1 | CASSYRQGVETQYF | TGCGCCAGCAGCTATCGACAGGGCGTGGAGACCCAGTACTTC
. | TRBD2 | TRBJ2-1 | TRBV9 | CASSLAGHAYNEQFF | TGTGCCAGCAGCTTAGCGGGACACGCATACAATGAGCAGTTCTTC
few | TRBD1 | TRBJ1-5 | TRBV20-1 | CSASRTGYGNQLQHF | TGCAGTGCTAGCAGGACAGGGTACGGCAATCAGCTCCAGCATTTT
few | . | TRBJ2-4 | TRBV29-1 | CSVLDLRGIQYF | TGCAGCGTTTTGGACCTCCGGGGCATTCAGTACTTC
. | . | TRBJ2-1 | TRBV11-2 | CASSLNPLYNEQFF | TGTGCCAGCAGCTTAAACCCTCTCTACAATGAGCAGTTCTTC
once | . | TRBJ2-3 | TRBV6-1 | CASSDPADTQYF | TGTGCCAGCAGTGATCCGGCAGATACGCAGTATTTT
few | TRBD2 | TRBJ2-1 | TRBV20-1 | CSASPGLDYNEQFF | TGCAGTGCTAGTCCGGGACTAGACTACAATGAGCAGTTCTTC
few | TRBD1 | TRBJ1-6 | TRBV25-1 | CASSNQGAGSPLHF | TGTGCCAGCAGTAACCAGGGGGCAGGTTCACCCCTCCACTTT
few | . | TRBJ2-3 | TRBV7-3 | CASTLGGERGDTQYF | TGTGCCAGCACCCTGGGTGGGGAGAGGGGAGATACGCAGTATTTT
. | . | TRBJ2-7 | TRBV23-1 | CASSRNEQYF | TGCGCCAGCAGTCGAAACGAGCAGTACTTC
. | . | TRBJ2-5 | TRBV5-5 | CASSGGDFLESQYF | TGTGCCAGCAGTGGGGGAGATTTTTTGGAGTCCCAGTACTTC
many | TRBD2 | TRBJ2-4 | TRBV20-1 | CSAAGLEGDIQYF | TGCAGTGCCGCGGGACTAGAGGGCGACATTCAGTACTTC
. | . | TRBJ2-1 | TRBV15 | CATSRIRSGEQFF | TGTGCCACCAGCAGGATTCGTAGCGGTGAGCAGTTCTTC
. | . | TRBJ2-3 | TRBV6-1 | CASSPRPSADTQYF | TGTGCCAGCAGTCCACGGCCGTCCGCAGATACGCAGTATTTT
few | . | TRBJ1-5 | TRBV20-1 | CSARDRHGNQPQHF | TGCAGTGCTAGAGATAGGCACGGCAATCAGCCCCAGCATTTT
. | . | TRBJ2-7 | TRBV21-1 | CAGLTSQYF | TGTGCCGGCCTAACCTCGCAGTACTTC